The following is a T cell receptor (beta chain) sequence with its context. Antigen: not known. As defined, naive CD8 cells were CD45RO-negative and positively selected for CCR7, with terminally differentiated effector memory CD45RA+ cells excluded. The data are from a study of shared clonotypes between healthy human individuals. TCRdb's table, derived via immunoSEQ multiplex PCR, lists solely in-frame clones and lacks some. Found here are over 2 million clones, 85% to 95% of them singletons; the top ten hold around 1.1%. Study-level findings and limits: Clonotype sharing among donors was expected to depend on sequencing depth.

CDR3 size: 15 residues. With V trimmed by 5 bases and J by 2 bases, 4 bases remained unmatched. Germline V gene lookup returns CDR1 WNHNN and CDR2 SYGVQD (reference sequence). The clonotype originates from a man younger than 30 in good health. The chain links TRBV10-1 to TRBJ2-5; TRBD1 matches 11 bases. Sequencing input: naive CD8+ T cells sorted from blood. The CDR3 DNA is TGCGCCAGCAGTCGGACAGGGGGCCCTCAAGAGACCCAGTACTTC. It encodes CASSRTGGPQETQYF.